The source of this T cell receptor (beta chain) is a study of T cells after yellow fever vaccination. Overall study findings and caveats: The bulk population could contribute abundant contaminating clonotypes to FACS-sorted repertoires.

TCRdb reanalysed the 5' RACE reads using MiXCR and keeps one entry per CDR3 protein. The sample shows hundreds of thousands of distinct CDR3 sequences, 17% of them seen only once. The CDR3 length is 16 residues. Per germline, CDR1 SGHTA and CDR2 FQGNSA. J lost 10 bases, V lost 6 bases, and 16 bases had no gene match. This clonotype was counted a few times. Its specificity is not known. The J gene is TRBJ2-1, the V gene TRBV7-2; 9 bases align to TRBD2. The clonotype originates from a young man who received the YFV17D yellow fever vaccine. This sample comprised PBMCs, obtained around 5 days after the first yellow fever vaccination. CDR3 residues: CASRIDSSGKVREQFF. In DNA form, the CDR3 reads TGTGCCAGCAGAATTGACTCTAGCGGGAAAGTAAGAGAGCAGTTCTTC.